This T cell receptor beta chain appears in the sequencing data of a study of T cell clonality in common variable immunodeficiency. V was pared by 3 bases and J by 2 bases, with 7 bases of the junction left unmatched. This CDR3 spans 16 amino acids. Germline V gene lookup returns CDR1 SNHLY and CDR2 FYNNEI. TCRdb's copy holds only in-frame clones and misses some; the assay was immunoSEQ multiplex PCR. The profile covers 40,000 to 50,000 clones, none occurring a single time. This clone has at least ten counts. Its antigen is as yet unknown. The sequence runs out 3 residues before the end of the CDR3; the remainder is reconstructed from the germline J gene. Caucasian heritage predominated among both patients and controls. Blood samples were heparinized, about 4.5 to 8.5 ml per donor. Findings of the study overall: Links between repertoire features and CVID complications were heterogeneity-limited. CVID subjects showed higher TCRbeta clonality than healthy controls. Reportedly, TCR beta sequences from common variable immunodeficiency showed fewer deletions and N-nucleotide insertions.

The chain carries TRBV2 and TRBJ2-5; 9 positions match TRBD2. Sequencing used peripheral blood mononuclear cells. This TCR was recovered from a human donor with common variable immunodeficiency. Partial CDR3 DNA: TGTGCCAGCAGTGACGGACTAGCGCGGGGGCAAGAGACC. Its translation is CASSDGLARGQET. The full CDR3 sequence reads CASSDGLARGQETQYF.